This TCR beta chain was identified in a study of blood T cell repertoires in COVID-19. Across the whole study: Specimens from acute and convalescent COVID-19 originated in the United States, Italy and Spain. T cells, B-cell-depleted T cells, or PBMCs provided the cDNA or gDNA that served as material.

As handled by the study authors: The assay estimated nucleated cells by amplifying reference gene primers. Sequencing used immunoSEQ multiplex PCR; TCRdb keeps in-frame clones, though not all of them. The DNA gave D and trimming, while V, J and clone size come from that table. The sample contains some 89,000 clones, approximately 87% of which appear only once. The CDR3 contains 13 residues. With V trimmed by 6 bases and J by 6 bases, 5 bases remained unmatched. Germline V gene lookup returns CDR1 SEHNR and CDR2 FQNEAQ (reference sequence). Sample: peripheral blood. The chain employs TRBV7-9 and TRBJ2-1, with TRBD1 matching 7 bases. The clonotype was recovered from a human donor in a cohort sampled during active COVID-19. The DNA of the CDR3 is TGTGCCAGCAGACAGACAGGGTCCAATGAGCAGTTCTTC. This encodes CASRQTGSNEQFF.